The present T cell receptor (gamma chain) was sequenced within a study of gamma-delta chains in newborns, infants, children. Study background: Polyclonal expansion of innate γδ T cells after birth follows microbial exposure.

This CDR3 is 15 amino acids long. J lost 18 bases, V lost 0 bases, and 11 bases had no gene match. Per germline, CDR1 GITISATS and CDR2 ISYDGTV (reference sequence). TCRdb re-called clones from the reads using CATT. The sample has around 1,700 gamma-chain clones, around 68% seen once. The sample comprised blood. The TCR sequence derives from a child who was a newborn, infant or young child, either healthy, febrile or measles-vaccinated (not recorded which). The chain carries TRGV9 and TRGJP. In the absence of a J gene in TCRdb, the DNA was matched to germline to assign it here. CDR3 sequence reads: CALWEVPNDRKIKVF. The CDR3 region has the DNA TGTGCCTTGTGGGAGGTGCCCAACGATCGAAAAATCAAGGTATTT.